This T cell receptor (beta chain) was retrieved from a study of CD8+ T cells in alopecia areata (dated by TCRdb to the late 2010s). Notes on the research overall: Treated patients were enrolled in an open-label pilot trial of oral tofacitinib at 5 to 10 mg twice daily for moderate-to-severe alopecia areata. Patients stayed on tofacitinib for 6 to 18 months and then had 6 months of follow-up off drug so that delayed response and recurrence could be assessed. The SALT score, which quantifies the percentage of affected scalp surface area, was used to measure disease severity in treated patients. To study T cell clonal expansion in alopecia areata, the researchers applied high-throughput TCRbeta sequencing to both the C3H/HeJ mouse model and human patients. On the human side, TCRbeta sequencing was run on scalp tissue and on sorted CD4+ and CD8+ peripheral blood T cells from healthy controls and from alopecia areata patients with either patchy or totalis/universalis disease. Biopsies were taken from tofacitinib-treated patients at baseline and again at 4 and 24 weeks into treatment, and several of those patients also had a later scalp biopsy. Scalp clonality was compared across normal scalp (n=4), patchy alopecia areata scalp (n=8), and alopecia totalis/universalis scalp (n=8). RNA was extracted with the PAXgene miRNA kit for fixed scalp, the miRNeasy kit for PBMCs, and the RNeasy kit for mouse skin. TCRbeta CDR3 regions were amplified by immunoSEQ multiplex PCR with 35 Vbeta forward and 13 Jbeta reverse primers.

The library was built by means of the immunoSEQ multiplex PCR assay. RNA was extracted from all samples and reverse transcribed into cDNA as template for TCR sequencing. SuperScript III was used to make first-strand cDNA, primed with a 2:1 mix of oligo-dT and random hexamers. A synthetic immune receptor repertoire was used to gauge amplification bias, and whatever bias remained was removed computationally. The study's processing was this. Raw reads were preprocessed to remove errors, and CDR3 was defined according to IMGT conventions as the region from the conserved cysteine to phenylalanine. To get clonality, Shannon entropy was normalized by log2 of the number of productive unique TCRs and the result was subtracted from 1. Whether each scalp clone was CD4 or CD8 was inferred by checking scalp TCRbeta sequences against the CD4 and CD8 repertoires from sorted blood. TCRdb carries this immuneACCESS record with in-frame sequences only. Its versions omit some clonotypes, under half of them owing to an unresolved V gene in the studies checked, with the rest unexplained. That table furnishes V, J and clone size, whereas the DNA furnished D and trimming. This sample gives approximately 210,000 clones in total; around two fifths of them show up just once. The top ten constitute roughly 2.6% of the sample.

V is cut by 5 bases and J by 6 bases, and the space between the germline ends is 10 bases. The CDR3 runs 13 amino acids, cysteine and phenylalanine included. Here the CDR3 DNA is all that survives: 39 bases in frame from base 1. CDR1 is given as SGHTA and CDR2 as FQGTGA, both from the germline V gene. This sample's treatment or condition label indicates: oral pan-JAK inhibitor, 5-10 mg twice daily. Lesional scalp punch biopsies and peripheral blood were obtained from alopecia areata patients. PBMCs were separated by density centrifugation and stained for CD3, CD4 and CD8, after which CD4+ and CD8+ T cells were sorted on a FACSAria. Broader findings and caveats from the paper: Shared TCR sequences between patients were less evident than in mice, which may be partly attributable to HLA diversity in the patient population. During tofacitinib treatment, many expanded lesional clones stuck around in both scalp and blood, and this persistence may partly explain why relapse happens after treatment is stopped. Compared with normal scalp, lesional scalp, particularly in alopecia totalis/universalis, had higher clonality and more expanded CD8+ clones, which suggests antigenic drive. Tofacitinib significantly decreased scalp clonality and the number of expanded CD8+ clones among the top 100 scalp clones. Because the treated cohort was small and included a single nonresponder, larger studies are needed to assess links between baseline CD8+ expansion and response. Unlike mouse skin, where gammadelta T cells dominate, normal human skin contains resident alphabeta T cells that get sequenced too, which complicates analysis of the scalp TCR repertoire.

This clone was counted only a few times. Its antigen remains undetermined. One base away there is no much larger clone; base qualities are not given. This receptor chain uses TRBV7-3 and TRBJ2-2; TRBD2 is perhaps the D gene, given 5 matching bases. This receptor was obtained from a human donor with alopecia areata. The material sequenced was CD4+ T cells sorted from blood, taken at approximately week 36, from a patient treated with tofacitinib. The CDR3 region reads CASSETRAGELFF. The DNA sequence is TGTGCCAGCAGCGAAACTAGGGCCGGGGAGCTGTTTTTT.